The sequence of this TCR beta chain was determined in a study of blood T cell repertoires in COVID-19 (dated by TCRdb to 2019 to 2021). About the investigation overall: Samples covering the acute and convalescent phases of COVID-19 were provided by collaborators in the United States, Italy and Spain. The material from the prospective study consisted of cDNA or gDNA derived from T cells, B-cell-depleted T cells, or PBMCs. The dataset comprised deeply sampled blood TCRbeta repertoires from subjects exposed to, actively infected with, or recovered from COVID-19. Samples were obtained from the ongoing ImmuneRACE study (first 160 participants) and from 1,000 to 1,500 subjects provided by 6 global collaborators. A de-identified subject ID, COVID-19 status, age in years and sex were almost always included in the sample metadata. The repertoires were released in a freely available public database meant as a resource for research on the immune response to SARS-CoV-2. Where available, HLA class I and class II types were taken from metadata supplied by the sample provider and were not determined by assay-based typing.

Collaborating institutions collected whole blood in K2EDTA tubes following their own protocols. For TCRbeta analysis, collaborators shipped samples in one of three forms: frozen whole blood, isolated PBMCs, or DNA extracted from either of those sample types. Including cysteine and phenylalanine, the CDR3 has 17 amino acids. Only the CDR3 portion is preserved as DNA: 51 bases, with reading frame beginning at the first base. Here V drops 6 bases and J drops 2 bases, and the junction holds 8 bases not matched to any gene. The CDR1 and CDR2 encoded by the germline V gene are MGHRA and YSYEKL. TCRbeta CDR3 regions were amplified from genomic DNA by means of the immunoSEQ Assay, a bias-controlled multiplex PCR. The published analysis was carried out like this. The number of nucleated cells in each sample was estimated by amplification of reference gene primers within the assay. To quantify the absolute abundance of each unique TCRbeta CDR3 rearrangement, sequence reads were collapsed and filtered. For each sample, productive Simpson clonality was calculated as the square root of Simpson's diversity index over productive rearrangements. As stored in TCRdb, this immuneACCESS dataset retains in-frame rearrangements with V and J assigned. A fraction of the clones does not appear; measured against another copy, unresolved V genes explain less than half of the discrepancy, and the remainder lacks a known reason. V and J calls and clone size follow that table, whereas D and trimming were derived from the DNA. The sample data list roughly 95,000 clones, and about 93% of these were observed just once. The ten biggest clones cover roughly 4% of the sample.

Results and caveats for the whole study, not just this receptor: The quantity of clinical and demographic metadata differed by source and by participant and was supplied without curation.

This clone was counted once. The target of this receptor is not known. No clone much larger than this one lies a single base away; base qualities are absent. Specimen: peripheral blood. This receptor was identified in a woman aged 45-60 years in a cohort sampled during active COVID-19. This receptor chain uses TRBV4-1 and TRBJ2-7; 15 bases in the middle match TRBD2. The DNA reads TGCGCCAGCAGACCCGGGACTAGCGGGAGGATCCCCTACGAGCAGTACTTC. This is translated as CASRPGTSGRIPYEQYF.